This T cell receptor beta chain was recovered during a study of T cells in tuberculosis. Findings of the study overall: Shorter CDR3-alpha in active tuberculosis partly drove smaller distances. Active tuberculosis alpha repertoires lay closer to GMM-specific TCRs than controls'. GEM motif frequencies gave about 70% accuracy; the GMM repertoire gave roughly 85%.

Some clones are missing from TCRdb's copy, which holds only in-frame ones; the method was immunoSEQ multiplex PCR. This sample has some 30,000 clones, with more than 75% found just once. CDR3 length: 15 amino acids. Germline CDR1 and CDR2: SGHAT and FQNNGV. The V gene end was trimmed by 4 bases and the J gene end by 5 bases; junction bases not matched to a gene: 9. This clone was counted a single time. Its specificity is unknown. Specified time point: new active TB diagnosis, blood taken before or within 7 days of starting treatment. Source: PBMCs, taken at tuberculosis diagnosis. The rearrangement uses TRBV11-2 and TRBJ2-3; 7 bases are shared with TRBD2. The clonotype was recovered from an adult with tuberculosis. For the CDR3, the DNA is TGTGCCAGCAGCTCCCGGACCCAGCGGGGAGATACGCAGTATTTT. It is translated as CASSSRTQRGDTQYF.